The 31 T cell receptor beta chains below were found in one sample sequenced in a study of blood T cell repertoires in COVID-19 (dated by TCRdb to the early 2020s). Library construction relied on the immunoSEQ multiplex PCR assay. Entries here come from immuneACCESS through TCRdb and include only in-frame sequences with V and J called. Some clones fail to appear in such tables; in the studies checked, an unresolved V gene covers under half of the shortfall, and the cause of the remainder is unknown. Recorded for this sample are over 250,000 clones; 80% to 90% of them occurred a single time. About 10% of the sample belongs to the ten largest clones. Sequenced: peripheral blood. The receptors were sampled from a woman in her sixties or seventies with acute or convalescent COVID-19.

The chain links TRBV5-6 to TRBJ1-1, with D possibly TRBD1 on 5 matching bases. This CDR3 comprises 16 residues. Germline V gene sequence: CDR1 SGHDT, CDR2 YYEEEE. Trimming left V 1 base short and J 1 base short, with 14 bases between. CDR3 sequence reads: CASSLIRDRANTEAFF. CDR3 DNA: TGTGCCAGCAGCTTGATCAGGGATCGCGCGAACACTGAAGCTTTCTTT.

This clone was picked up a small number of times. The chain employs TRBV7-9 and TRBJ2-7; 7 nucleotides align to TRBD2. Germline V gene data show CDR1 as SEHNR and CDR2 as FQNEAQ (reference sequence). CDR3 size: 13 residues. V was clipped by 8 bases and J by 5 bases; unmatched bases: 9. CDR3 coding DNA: TGTGCCAGCGCGGGAGCCCATCCCAACGAGCAGTACTTC. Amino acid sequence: CASAGAHPNEQYF.

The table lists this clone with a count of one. CDR3 bases: TGTGCCAGCAGCTTAAGCACCACTAGCGGGCGGAATTACTTC. It is translated as CASSLSTTSGRNYF. This chain connects TRBV7-2 to TRBJ2-5; 9 bases fit TRBD2. CDR1 is SGHTA, CDR2 FQGNSA, per germline. Trimming took 2 bases from V and 14 from J; bases not matched to a gene: 12. The CDR3 is 14 residues long.

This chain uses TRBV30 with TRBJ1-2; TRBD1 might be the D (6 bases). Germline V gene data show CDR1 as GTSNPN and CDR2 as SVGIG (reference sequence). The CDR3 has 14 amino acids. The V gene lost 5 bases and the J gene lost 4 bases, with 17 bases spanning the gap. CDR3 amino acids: CAWARVQGTYGYTF. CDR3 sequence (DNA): TGTGCCTGGGCTAGGGTGCAGGGGACCTATGGCTACACCTTC.

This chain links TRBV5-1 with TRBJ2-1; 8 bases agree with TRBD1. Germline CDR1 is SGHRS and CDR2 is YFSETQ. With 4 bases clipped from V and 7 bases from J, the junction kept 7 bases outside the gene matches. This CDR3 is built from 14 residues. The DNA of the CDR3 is TGCGCCAGCAGCCGGTCACAGGGGGTTAATGAGCAGTTCTTC. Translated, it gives CASSRSQGVNEQFF.

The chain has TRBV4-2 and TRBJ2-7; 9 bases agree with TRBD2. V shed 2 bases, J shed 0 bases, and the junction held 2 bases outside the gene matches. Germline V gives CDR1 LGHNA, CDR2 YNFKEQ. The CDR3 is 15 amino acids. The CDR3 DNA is TGTGCCAGCAGCCAAACTAGCGGGCCCTCCTACGAGCAGTACTTC. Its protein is CASSQTSGPSYEQYF.

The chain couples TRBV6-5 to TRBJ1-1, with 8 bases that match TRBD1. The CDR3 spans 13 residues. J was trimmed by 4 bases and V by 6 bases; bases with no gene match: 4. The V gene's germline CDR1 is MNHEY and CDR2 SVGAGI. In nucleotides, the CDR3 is TGTGCCAGCAGGGTGACAGGGGCCACTGAAGCTTTCTTT. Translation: CASRVTGATEAFF.

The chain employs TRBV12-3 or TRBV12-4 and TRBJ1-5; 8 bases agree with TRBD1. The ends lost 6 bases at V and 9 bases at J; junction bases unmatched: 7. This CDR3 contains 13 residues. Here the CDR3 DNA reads TGTGCCAGCAGCTCGACAGGGGACCGGCCCCAGCATTTT. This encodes CASSSTGDRPQHF.

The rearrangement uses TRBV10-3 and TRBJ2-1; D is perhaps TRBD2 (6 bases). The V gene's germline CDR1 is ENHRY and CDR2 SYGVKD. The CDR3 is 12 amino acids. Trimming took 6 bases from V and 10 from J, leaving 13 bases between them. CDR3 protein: CAIRGTLSEQFF. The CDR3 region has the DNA TGTGCCATCAGGGGGACTCTGAGCGAGCAGTTCTTC.

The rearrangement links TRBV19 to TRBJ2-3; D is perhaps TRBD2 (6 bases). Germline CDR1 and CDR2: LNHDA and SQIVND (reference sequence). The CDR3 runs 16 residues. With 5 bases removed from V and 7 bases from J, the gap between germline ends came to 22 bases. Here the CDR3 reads CASSRTGLPPPYTQYF. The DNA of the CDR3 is TGTGCCAGTAGTCGGACGGGACTCCCGCCACCTTATACGCAGTATTTT.

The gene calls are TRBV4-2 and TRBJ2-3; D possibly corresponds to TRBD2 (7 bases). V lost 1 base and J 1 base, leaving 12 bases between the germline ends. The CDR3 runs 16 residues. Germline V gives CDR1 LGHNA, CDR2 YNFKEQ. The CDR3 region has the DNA TGTGCCAGCAGCCAAGGGAGGGGGGGAGGCACAGATACGCAGTATTTT. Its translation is CASSQGRGGGTDTQYF.

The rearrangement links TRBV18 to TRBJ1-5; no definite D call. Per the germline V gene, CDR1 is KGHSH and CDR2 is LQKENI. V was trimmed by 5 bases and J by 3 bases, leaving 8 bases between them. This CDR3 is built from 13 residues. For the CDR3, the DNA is TGTGCCAGCTCAGTAGCGCACAATCAGCCCCAGCATTTT. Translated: CASSVAHNQPQHF.

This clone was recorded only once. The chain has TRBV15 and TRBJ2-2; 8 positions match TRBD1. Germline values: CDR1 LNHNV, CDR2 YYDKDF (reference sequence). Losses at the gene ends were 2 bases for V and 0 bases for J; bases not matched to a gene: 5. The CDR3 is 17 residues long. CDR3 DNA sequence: TGTGCCACCAGCAGACGACCGACAGGGGCGAACACCGGGGAGCTGTTTTTT. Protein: CATSRRPTGANTGELFF.

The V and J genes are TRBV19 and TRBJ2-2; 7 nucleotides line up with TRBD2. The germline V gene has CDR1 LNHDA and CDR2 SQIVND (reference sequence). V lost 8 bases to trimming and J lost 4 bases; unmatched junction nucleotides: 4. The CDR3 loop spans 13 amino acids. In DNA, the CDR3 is TGTGCCAGTGGGGGGGTTTTCACCGGGGAGCTGTTTTTT. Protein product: CASGGVFTGELFF.

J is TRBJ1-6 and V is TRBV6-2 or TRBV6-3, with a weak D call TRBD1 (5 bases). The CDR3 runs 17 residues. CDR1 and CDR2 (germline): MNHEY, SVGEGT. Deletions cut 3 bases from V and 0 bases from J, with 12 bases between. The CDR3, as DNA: TGTGCCAGCAGTTATACAGGATCGAGCTCCTATAATTCACCCCTCCACTTT. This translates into CASSYTGSSSYNSPLHF.

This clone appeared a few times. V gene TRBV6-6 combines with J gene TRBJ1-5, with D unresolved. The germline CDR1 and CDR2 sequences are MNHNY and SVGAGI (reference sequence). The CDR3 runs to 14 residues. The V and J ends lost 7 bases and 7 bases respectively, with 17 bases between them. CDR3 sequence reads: CASNLQLVGQPQHF. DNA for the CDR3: TGTGCCAGCAACCTGCAATTGGTCGGGCAGCCCCAGCATTTT.

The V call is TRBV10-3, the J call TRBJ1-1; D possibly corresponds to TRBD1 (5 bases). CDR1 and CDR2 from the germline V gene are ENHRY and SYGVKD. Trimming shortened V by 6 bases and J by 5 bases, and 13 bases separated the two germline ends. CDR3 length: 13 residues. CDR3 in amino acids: CAIRSDMVTEAFF. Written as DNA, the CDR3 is TGTGCCATCAGGTCGGACATGGTGACTGAAGCTTTCTTT.

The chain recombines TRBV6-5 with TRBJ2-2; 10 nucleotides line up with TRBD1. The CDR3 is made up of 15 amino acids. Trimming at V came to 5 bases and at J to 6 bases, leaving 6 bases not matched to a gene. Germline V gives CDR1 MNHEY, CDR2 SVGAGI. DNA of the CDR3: TGTGCCAGCAGTAGGACAGGGGGGGTGTCCGGGGAGCTGTTTTTT. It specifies CASSRTGGVSGELFF.

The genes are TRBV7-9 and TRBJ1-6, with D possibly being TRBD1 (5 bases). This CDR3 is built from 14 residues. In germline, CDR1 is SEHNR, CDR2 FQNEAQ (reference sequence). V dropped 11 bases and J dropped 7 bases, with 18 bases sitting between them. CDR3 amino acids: CAPWSTVMNSPLHF. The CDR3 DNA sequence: TGTGCCCCCTGGTCGACAGTAATGAATTCACCCCTCCACTTT.

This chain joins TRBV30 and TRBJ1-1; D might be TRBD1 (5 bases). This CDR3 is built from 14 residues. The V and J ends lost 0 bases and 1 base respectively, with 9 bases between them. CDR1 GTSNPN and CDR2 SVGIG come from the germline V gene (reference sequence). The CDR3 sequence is CAWSVQGANTEAFF. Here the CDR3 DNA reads TGTGCCTGGAGTGTACAAGGGGCGAACACTGAAGCTTTCTTT.

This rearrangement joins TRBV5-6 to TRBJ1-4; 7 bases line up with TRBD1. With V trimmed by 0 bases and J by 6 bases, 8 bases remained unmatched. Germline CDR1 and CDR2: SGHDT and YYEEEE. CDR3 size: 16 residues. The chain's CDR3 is CASSLGSNTGDEKLFF. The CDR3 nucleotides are TGTGCCAGCAGCTTGGGGTCGAACACAGGGGATGAAAAACTGTTTTTT.

In DNA form, the CDR3 reads TGCAGCGTCGCCGGGACAGGGGTGGCCAGGAGAGAAAAACTGTTTTTT. Amino acids: CSVAGTGVARREKLFF. The chain is built from TRBV29-1 and TRBJ1-4, with TRBD1 identical over 10 bases. Germline-derived CDR1 and CDR2 are SQVTM and ANQGSEA. This CDR3 has 16 amino acids. The V gene end was trimmed by 6 bases and the J gene end by 8 bases; junction bases not matched to a gene: 15.

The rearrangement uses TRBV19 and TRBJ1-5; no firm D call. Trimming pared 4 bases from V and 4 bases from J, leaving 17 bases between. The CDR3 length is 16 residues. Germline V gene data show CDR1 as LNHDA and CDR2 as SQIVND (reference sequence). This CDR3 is CASSNWRRADNQPQHF. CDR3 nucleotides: TGTGCCAGTAGTAACTGGAGGAGGGCGGATAATCAGCCCCAGCATTTT.

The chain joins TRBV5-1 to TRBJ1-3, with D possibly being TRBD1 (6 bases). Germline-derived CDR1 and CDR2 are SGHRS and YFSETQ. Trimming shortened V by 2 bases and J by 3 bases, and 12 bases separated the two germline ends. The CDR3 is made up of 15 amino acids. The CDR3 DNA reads TGCGCCAGCAGCTTACAGGGTACAGGTGGAAACACCATATATTTT. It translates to CASSLQGTGGNTIYF.

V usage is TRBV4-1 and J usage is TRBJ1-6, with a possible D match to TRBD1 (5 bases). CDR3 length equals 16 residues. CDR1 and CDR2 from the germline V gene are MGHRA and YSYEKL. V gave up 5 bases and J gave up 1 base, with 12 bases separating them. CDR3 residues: CASSGGTGSYNSPLHF. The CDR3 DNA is TGCGCCAGCAGCGGGGGGACGGGATCCTATAATTCACCCCTCCACTTT.

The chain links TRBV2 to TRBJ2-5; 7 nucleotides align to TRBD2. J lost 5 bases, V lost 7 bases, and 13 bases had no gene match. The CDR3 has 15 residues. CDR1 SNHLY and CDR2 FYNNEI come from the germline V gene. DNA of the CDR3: TGTGCCAGCACAGTTGTAGCGACCGGGAGGGAGACCCAGTACTTC. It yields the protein CASTVVATGRETQYF.

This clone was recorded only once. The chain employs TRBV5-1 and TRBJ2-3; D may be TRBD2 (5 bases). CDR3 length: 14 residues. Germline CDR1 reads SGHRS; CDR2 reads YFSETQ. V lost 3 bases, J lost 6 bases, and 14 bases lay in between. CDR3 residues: CASSSSGFQDTQYF. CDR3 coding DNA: TGCGCCAGCAGCTCGTCGGGATTTCAGGATACGCAGTATTTT.

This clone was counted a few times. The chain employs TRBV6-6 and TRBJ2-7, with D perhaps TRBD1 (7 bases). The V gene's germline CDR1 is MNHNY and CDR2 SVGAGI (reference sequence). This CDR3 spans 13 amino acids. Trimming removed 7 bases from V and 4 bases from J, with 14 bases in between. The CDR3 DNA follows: TGTGCCAGCACCCAGACAGGGAGGTACGAGCAGTACTTC. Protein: CASTQTGRYEQYF.

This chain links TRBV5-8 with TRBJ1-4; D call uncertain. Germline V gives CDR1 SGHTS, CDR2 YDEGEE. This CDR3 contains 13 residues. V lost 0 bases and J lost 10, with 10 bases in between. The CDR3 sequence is CASSLGTAGKLFF. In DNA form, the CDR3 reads TGTGCCAGCAGCTTGGGAACAGCCGGAAAACTGTTTTTT.

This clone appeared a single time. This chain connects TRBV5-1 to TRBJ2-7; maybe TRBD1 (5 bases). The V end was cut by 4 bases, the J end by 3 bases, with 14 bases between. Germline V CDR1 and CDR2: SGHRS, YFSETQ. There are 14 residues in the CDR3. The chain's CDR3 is CASSLTTESYEQYF. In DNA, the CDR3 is TGCGCCAGCAGCCTTACGACAGAAAGCTACGAGCAGTACTTC. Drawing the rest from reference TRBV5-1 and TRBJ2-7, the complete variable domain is KAGVTQTPRYLIKTRGQQVTLSCSPISGHRSVSWYQQTPGQGLQFLFEYFSETQRNKGNFPGRFSGRQFSNSRSEMNVSTLELGDSALYLCASSLTTESYEQYFGPGTRLTVT.

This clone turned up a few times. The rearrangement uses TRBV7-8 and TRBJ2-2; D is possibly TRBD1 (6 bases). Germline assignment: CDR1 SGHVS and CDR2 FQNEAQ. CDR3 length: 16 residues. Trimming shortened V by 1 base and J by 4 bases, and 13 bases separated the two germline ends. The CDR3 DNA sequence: TGTGCCAGCAGCTTAGTGTTTGGCAGGGGCACCGGGGAGCTGTTTTTT. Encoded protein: CASSLVFGRGTGELFF. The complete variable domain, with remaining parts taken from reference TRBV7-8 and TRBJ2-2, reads GAGVSQSPRYKVAKRGQDVALRCDPISGHVSLFWYQQALGQGPEFLTYFQNEAQLDKSGLPSDRFFAERPEGSVSTLKIQRTQQEDSAVYLCASSLVFGRGTGELFFGEGSRLTVL.